Sequencing of this TCR beta chain was carried out in a study of blood T cells in healthy people across ages. Study results and caveats: Per million T cells, TCR beta diversity dropped roughly linearly as age increased.

Comment on this clonotype: Its antigen is unidentified.

A J-beta primer mix and a sample-barcoded 5' primer were used in a second PCR of about 7 to 12 cycles. MiXCR, applied by TCRdb to the 5' RACE reads, yields one record per CDR3 protein. Of almost 1 million distinct CDR3 sequences listed, roughly 51% are singletons. Input material: blood. The origin of this receptor is a woman aged 60-75 years in good health.

The CDR3 loop is CSVVGSYNEQFF. For the CDR3, the DNA is TGCAGCGTTGTGGGCAGCTACAATGAGCAGTTCTTC. The rearrangement uses TRBV29-1 and TRBJ2-1; D is uncertain. Deletions cut 4 bases from V and 3 bases from J, with 7 bases between. CDR3 length equals 12 residues. Germline V gene sequence: CDR1 SQVTM, CDR2 ANQGSEA.